One sample yielded the 15 T cell receptor beta chains listed below, sequenced in a study of blood T cell repertoires in COVID-19. Assay: immunoSEQ multiplex PCR; the TCRdb copy retains only in-frame clones and omits some. The table has about 68,000 clones, 65% to 90% seen once; the top ten hold roughly two fifths. The sequencing input was peripheral blood. All receptors derive from a man aged 80 or over with acute or convalescent COVID-19.

This clone was recorded a few times. The chain couples TRBV10-3 to TRBJ2-5, with D perhaps TRBD1 (6 bases). CDR3 length: 14 amino acids. From germline, CDR1 is ENHRY and CDR2 SYGVKD. With 0 bases removed from V and 4 bases from J, the gap between germline ends came to 9 bases. In DNA, the CDR3 is TGTGCCATCAGTGAGTCGACAGGAGGAGAGACCCAGTACTTC. As protein: CAISESTGGETQYF.

CDR3 bases: TGTGCCAGCAGCTTGATAGCTAGCGGGGGAAGATCTACGCAGTATTTT. Its translation is CASSLIASGGRSTQYF. The rearrangement joins TRBV5-6 to TRBJ2-3, with 10 nucleotides matching TRBD2. Looked up from germline, CDR1 is SGHDT and CDR2 is YYEEEE. The CDR3 has 16 residues. With 1 base clipped from V and 8 bases from J, the junction kept 10 bases outside the gene matches.

The V and J genes are TRBV27 and TRBJ1-2; D perhaps matches TRBD1 (6 bases). Looked up from germline, CDR1 is MNHEY and CDR2 is SMNVEV (reference sequence). V lost 5 bases and J 8 bases, leaving 18 bases between the germline ends. This CDR3 comprises 14 residues. For the CDR3, the DNA is TGTGCCAGCAGTCTAGGGGGGGTATCGGGCGGCTACACCTTC. It codes for CASSLGGVSGGYTF.

The V and J genes are TRBV28 and TRBJ1-2, with D maybe TRBD1 (5 bases). Germline V gene lookup returns CDR1 MDHEN and CDR2 SYDVKM. Trimming shortened V by 8 bases and J by 2 bases, and 15 bases separated the two germline ends. The CDR3 is 14 residues long. CDR3 in DNA: TGTGCCAGCCATACCCGACAGTCAAACTATGGCTACACCTTC. As protein: CASHTRQSNYGYTF.

The chain employs TRBV27 and TRBJ2-1; weak D call: TRBD2 (7 bases). With 6 bases removed from V and 12 bases from J, the gap between germline ends came to 18 bases. Per the germline V gene, CDR1 is MNHEY and CDR2 is SMNVEV (reference sequence). CDR3 length: 13 amino acids. CDR3 amino acids: CASSSYRGAVQFF. The CDR3, as DNA: TGTGCCAGCAGCTCCTATCGGGGGGCGGTGCAGTTCTTC.

The CDR3 bases are TGTGCCAGCAGCTTCAGGGGTGCCAATGAGCAGTTCTTC. This sequence encodes CASSFRGANEQFF. The V and J genes are TRBV5-8 and TRBJ2-1; D is possibly TRBD1 (6 bases). CDR1 SGHTS and CDR2 YDEGEE come from the germline V gene. Trimming stripped 2 bases from V and 6 bases from J, with 9 bases between. The CDR3 consists of 13 residues.

J is TRBJ1-3 and V is TRBV5-1, with 8 nucleotides matching TRBD1. From germline, CDR1 is SGHRS and CDR2 YFSETQ. This CDR3 has 16 amino acids. V trimming: 0 bases; J trimming: 1 base; junction bases outside the gene matches: 3. The CDR3 nucleotides are TGCGCCAGCAGCTTGGGTCAGGGGGCATCTGGAAACACCATATATTTT. Protein sequence: CASSLGQGASGNTIYF.

This chain links TRBV5-1 with TRBJ2-1, with 10 bases lining up with TRBD2. Germline CDR1 and CDR2: SGHRS and YFSETQ. This CDR3 is built from 15 residues. V gave up 0 bases and J gave up 8 bases; unmatched junction bases: 5. This chain's CDR3 is CASSLVASGRDEQFF. The CDR3 region has the DNA TGCGCCAGCAGCTTGGTCGCTAGCGGGAGAGATGAGCAGTTCTTC.

The chain uses TRBV7-3 and TRBJ1-1; a weak D match, TRBD1 (6 bases). CDR1 SGHTA and CDR2 FQGTGA come from the germline V gene. The CDR3 spans 14 residues. Trimming took 5 bases from V and 3 from J, leaving 13 bases between them. For the CDR3, the DNA is TGTGCCAGCAGCCAACAGGGACCTTACACTGAAGCTTTCTTT. Its translation is CASSQQGPYTEAFF.

The J gene is TRBJ2-1, the V gene TRBV5-1; TRBD1 is a possible D gene (6 bases). The CDR3 loop spans 14 amino acids. Trimming took off 2 bases at V and 5 bases at J, with 11 bases between the two ends. Germline CDR1 and CDR2: SGHRS and YFSETQ. In nucleotides, the CDR3 is TGCGCCAGCAGCTTCGGGACACAAGACAATGAGCAGTTCTTC. Translating it yields CASSFGTQDNEQFF.

This clone was observed once. The J gene is TRBJ2-3, the V gene TRBV7-2, with TRBD2 identical over 9 bases. The CDR3 has 16 amino acids. V was pared by 5 bases and J by 4 bases, with 10 bases of the junction left unmatched. From germline, CDR1 is SGHTA and CDR2 FQGNSA. CDR3 protein: CASSPFSGRGADTQYF. The CDR3 DNA is TGTGCCAGCAGCCCCTTTAGCGGGAGAGGGGCAGATACGCAGTATTTT. The full variable domain, with the rest looked up from reference TRBV7-2 and TRBJ2-3, is GAGVSQSPSNKVTEKGKDVELRCDPISGHTALYWYRQSLGQGLEFLIYFQGNSAPDKSGLPSDRFSAERTGGSVSTLTIQRTQQEDSAVYLCASSPFSGRGADTQYFGPGTRLTVL.

The rearrangement uses TRBV18 and TRBJ1-4; TRBD1 agrees at 8 bases. Germline trimming cut 6 bases from V and 8 bases from J; bases unmatched to any gene: 8. The length of the CDR3 is 14 residues. Germline CDR1 reads KGHSH; CDR2 reads LQKENI. CDR3 bases: TGTGCCAGCTCGACCCAGGGGGCGGAAGAAAAACTGTTTTTT. This encodes CASSTQGAEEKLFF.

The chain joins TRBV27 to TRBJ1-3; a weak D match, TRBD1 (5 bases). This CDR3 is built from 13 residues. V gave up 4 bases and J gave up 4 bases, with 8 bases separating them. Germline V lookup: CDR1 MNHEY, CDR2 SMNVEV (reference sequence). CDR3 amino acids: CASSSDTGNTIYF. The CDR3 coding sequence is TGTGCCAGCAGTTCGGACACAGGAAACACCATATATTTT.

This chain uses TRBV28 with TRBJ1-2; no clear D. Germline V gives CDR1 MDHEN, CDR2 SYDVKM. The CDR3 extends over 13 amino acids. V shed 1 base and J shed 4 bases, with 7 bases lying between them. The CDR3 sequence is CASSLLASYGYTF. For the CDR3, the DNA is TGTGCCAGCAGTTTATTGGCAAGCTATGGCTACACCTTC.

The rearrangement links TRBV2 to TRBJ1-6, with D unresolved. This CDR3 region has 12 residues. The ends were cut back, 3 bases at V and 13 bases at J, with 10 bases in the middle. Germline V lookup: CDR1 SNHLY, CDR2 FYNNEI. CDR3 coding DNA: TGTGCCAGCAGTGACTACCCTGAGCCCCTCCACTTT. This gives the protein CASSDYPEPLHF. Combining the CDR3 with reference TRBV2 and TRBJ1-6 gives the whole variable domain EPEVTQTPSHQVTQMGQEVILRCVPISNHLYFYWYRQILGQKVEFLVSFYNNEISEKSEIFDDQFSVERPDGSNFTLKIRSTKLEDSAMYFCASSDYPEPLHFGNGTRLTVT.